Presented here are 26 T cell receptor beta chains from one specimen sequenced in a study of T-cell reconstitution after alpha-beta-depleted transplantation in children. During its preparation, the TCRbeta library received unique molecular identifiers. MiXCR, applied by TCRdb to the PCR reads, yields one record per CDR3 protein. This sample has over 70,000 distinct CDR3 sequences; approximately 9.2% occur once, and the top ten carry 6.9%. This specimen consisted of PBMCs from the stem cell graft donor, obtained from the stem cell graft. The receptors originated from a human donor who donated a stem cell graft to a child with congenital amegakaryocytic thrombocytopenia.

Of note for this clonotype: It may be a read error: a sequence one base away is much more abundant. Likely a read error: the CDR3 ends without its conserved phenylalanine or tryptophan. The J gene is TRBJ2-5, the V gene TRBV12-3 or TRBV12-4; D gene ambiguous. This CDR3 is 14 amino acids long. V shed 5 bases and J shed 1 base, with 11 bases lying between them. CDR3 nucleotides: TGTGCCAGCAGTCCAAGACTGGGCCAAGAGACCCAGTACCTC. Translated, it gives CASSPRLGQETQYL.

This clonotype was observed many times. The chain has TRBV28 and TRBJ2-1; D may match TRBD1 or TRBD2 (5 bases each). V shed 5 bases and J shed 8 bases, with 16 bases lying between them. The germline V gene encodes CDR1 MDHEN and CDR2 SYDVKM. This CDR3 is 14 amino acids long. The CDR3 here is CASSNGGAQDEQFF. Here the CDR3 DNA reads TGTGCCAGCAGTAATGGGGGAGCTCAAGATGAGCAGTTCTTC.

This clonotype showed up many times. This chain links TRBV9 with TRBJ1-1, with 8 positions matching TRBD1. The CDR3 is 14 residues long. V was pared by 4 bases and J by 6 bases, with 8 bases of the junction left unmatched. Germline CDR1 SGDLS, CDR2 YYNGEE. DNA of the CDR3: TGTGCCAGCAGCTATATGGACAGGGTCCCTGAAGCTTTCTTT. As protein: CASSYMDRVPEAFF.

This clonotype turned up a few times. The DNA for the CDR3 is TGTGCCAGCTCACCTTCCAGGATCTACGAGCAGTACTTC. Translated: CASSPSRIYEQYF. The chain uses TRBV18 and TRBJ2-7; D unresolved. V was trimmed by 3 bases and J by 3 bases, leaving 9 bases between them. CDR1 and CDR2 (germline): KGHSH, LQKENI. This CDR3 comprises 13 residues.

The rearrangement uses TRBV29-1 and TRBJ2-7, with 13 bases that match TRBD2. This CDR3 is 12 amino acids long. V trimming: 7 bases; J trimming: 8 bases; junction bases outside the gene matches: 5. The germline V gene has CDR1 SQVTM and CDR2 ANQGSEA. CDR3 sequence (DNA): TGCAGCGGCCGGACTAGCGGGAGCCAGCAGTACTTC. Residues: CSGRTSGSQQYF.

This clonotype was counted many times. The V gene is TRBV9, the J gene TRBJ1-5, with TRBD1 identical over 9 bases. The CDR3 is 15 residues long. The germline V gene encodes CDR1 SGDLS and CDR2 YYNGEE. Trimming at V came to 3 bases and at J to 7 bases, leaving 8 bases not matched to a gene. CDR3 in DNA: TGTGCCAGCAGCGGAGCCGGGACAGGGACGCAGCCCCAGCATTTT. Protein: CASSGAGTGTQPQHF.

This clonotype was counted many times. J is TRBJ1-3 and V is TRBV9; D unclear. CDR1 and CDR2 from the germline V gene are SGDLS and YYNGEE. V was shortened by 2 bases and J by 0 bases, with 9 bases between the two germline ends. There are 15 residues in the CDR3. This CDR3 reads CASSVGSSSGNTIYF. In nucleotides, the CDR3 is TGTGCCAGCAGCGTCGGGTCCTCCTCTGGAAACACCATATATTTT.

This clonotype showed up many times. The chain carries TRBV27 and TRBJ2-3; D gene unclear. The V and J ends lost 5 bases and 2 bases respectively, with 17 bases between them. The V gene's germline CDR1 is MNHEY and CDR2 SMNVEV (reference sequence). This CDR3 region has 16 residues. This chain's CDR3 is CASSPPGDRITDTQYF. DNA for the CDR3: TGTGCCAGCAGTCCACCTGGGGATAGGATCACAGATACGCAGTATTTT.

In its sample, this clonotype was seen many times. The chain combines TRBV12-3 or TRBV12-4 with TRBJ1-6; 9 bases map to TRBD1. V trimming: 5 bases; J trimming: 10 bases; junction bases outside the gene matches: 9. CDR3 length: 15 amino acids. This CDR3 is CASSIHRGPQSPLHF. The CDR3 DNA follows: TGTGCCAGCAGTATACACAGGGGGCCCCAATCACCCCTCCACTTT.

A few counts support this clonotype. The chain combines TRBV7-9 with TRBJ1-3; no clear D. Germline-derived CDR1 and CDR2 are SEHNR and FQNEAQ (reference sequence). The V end lost 11 bases, the J end lost 0 bases, and 11 bases lay between the germline ends. CDR3 length: 13 residues. CDR3 residues: CAVRMGSGNTIYF. CDR3 nucleotide sequence: TGTGCCGTACGTATGGGCTCTGGAAACACCATATATTTT.

This clonotype was observed at least ten times. The chain has TRBV11-1 and TRBJ1-4, with D possibly being TRBD1 (6 bases). Deletions cut 2 bases from V and 4 bases from J, with 29 bases between. The CDR3 has 21 residues. Per germline, CDR1 SGHAT and CDR2 FQDESV (reference sequence). The CDR3: CASSLSGSGTGTLGLNEKLFF. The CDR3 nucleotides read TGTGCCAGCAGCTTAAGTGGGTCTGGAACAGGGACCCTAGGGCTTAATGAAAAACTGTTTTTT.

This clonotype showed up many times. The gene calls are TRBV4-1 and TRBJ1-2, with 9 bases matching TRBD1. The CDR3 consists of 18 residues. V shed 0 bases, J shed 5 bases, and the junction held 13 bases outside the gene matches. The V gene's germline CDR1 is MGHRA and CDR2 YSYEKL. The DNA for the CDR3 is TGCGCCAGCAGCCAAGAAGGTACGGGGACAGGGCCCTATTATGGCTACACCTTC. It codes for CASSQEGTGTGPYYGYTF.

This clonotype came up many times. The rearrangement links TRBV14 to TRBJ2-1, with a possible D match to TRBD2 (5 bases). CDR3 length equals 13 residues. Germline CDR1 SGHDN, CDR2 FVKESK. Deletions cut 0 bases from V and 12 bases from J, with 12 bases between. The chain's CDR3 is CASSQEVGDAQFF. The DNA of the CDR3 is TGTGCCAGCAGCCAAGAGGTGGGAGATGCGCAGTTCTTC.

This clonotype was detected ten times or more. The V call is TRBV5-5, the J call TRBJ2-2; D uncertain. Germline V gene lookup returns CDR1 SGHKS and CDR2 YYEKEE (reference sequence). The V end was cut by 1 base, the J end by 1 base, with 8 bases between. The CDR3 consists of 15 residues. The CDR3 region has the DNA TGTGCCAGCAGCTTGCTGGGCGAGAACACCGGGGAGCTGTTTTTT. This gives the protein CASSLLGENTGELFF.

This clonotype was detected ten times or more. The chain joins TRBV14 to TRBJ1-6; the match to TRBD1 covers 7 bases. The CDR3 spans 13 residues. Germline V gene data show CDR1 as SGHDN and CDR2 as FVKESK. V dropped 1 base and J dropped 15; count of bases not matched to a gene: 6. CDR3 amino acids: CASSQVWGQNLHF. CDR3 in DNA: TGTGCCAGCAGCCAAGTATGGGGACAGAACCTCCACTTT.

This clonotype was seen at least ten times. The J gene is TRBJ1-5, the V gene TRBV20-1, with a weak D call TRBD1 (6 bases). This CDR3 comprises 15 residues. Germline values: CDR1 DFQATT, CDR2 SNEGSKA (reference sequence). V was shortened by 1 base and J by 1 base, with 11 bases between the two germline ends. The DNA of the CDR3 is TGCAGTGCTAGAGGGAATAGGGGGAGCAATCAGCCCCAGCATTTT. Encoded protein: CSARGNRGSNQPQHF.

In this sample, this clonotype turned up many times. The V and J genes are TRBV18 and TRBJ2-2, with no clear D. The CDR3 extends over 15 amino acids. Trimming took off 0 bases at V and 4 bases at J, with 9 bases between the two ends. The germline CDR1 and CDR2 sequences are KGHSH and LQKENI. The CDR3 nucleotides are TGTGCCAGCTCACCACCGTTGCTCTTCACCGGGGAGCTGTTTTTT. Protein product: CASSPPLLFTGELFF.

Ten or more counts support this clonotype. This chain uses TRBV5-1 with TRBJ2-7, with 7 bases that match TRBD1. With V trimmed by 6 bases and J by 6 bases, 9 bases remained unmatched. This CDR3 spans 13 amino acids. Germline CDR1 and CDR2: SGHRS and YFSETQ. The chain's CDR3 is CASNSLQGSEQYF. The CDR3 DNA reads as TGCGCCAGCAACAGCCTACAGGGGTCCGAGCAGTACTTC.

This clonotype has a count of ten or more. The chain recombines TRBV5-1 with TRBJ1-3; TRBD1 matches at 9 bases. This CDR3 has 17 residues. Losses at the gene ends were 4 bases for V and 2 bases for J; bases not matched to a gene: 10. The germline V gene encodes CDR1 SGHRS and CDR2 YFSETQ. CDR3 sequence (DNA): TGCGCCAGCAGCCCTGGGACAGGGACCCTCCCTGGAAACACCATATATTTT. Translation: CASSPGTGTLPGNTIYF. Filled out from reference TRBV5-1 and TRBJ1-3, the complete variable domain reads KAGVTQTPRYLIKTRGQQVTLSCSPISGHRSVSWYQQTPGQGLQFLFEYFSETQRNKGNFPGRFSGRQFSNSRSEMNVSTLELGDSALYLCASSPGTGTLPGNTIYFGEGSWLTVV.

This clonotype was counted at least ten times. This chain uses TRBV7-9 with TRBJ2-1; 8 bases are a match to TRBD2. The length of the CDR3 is 16 residues. Germline V lookup: CDR1 SEHNR, CDR2 FQNEAQ (reference sequence). V trimming: 3 bases; J trimming: 8 bases; junction bases outside the gene matches: 12. DNA for the CDR3: TGTGCCAGCAGCTTGCCGGCGGGGGGCTTGGGCCATGAGCAGTTCTTC. Protein sequence: CASSLPAGGLGHEQFF.

This clonotype was seen repeatedly, ten times or more. The genes are TRBV20-1 and TRBJ2-7; 8 positions agree with TRBD2. The CDR3 runs 12 residues. Germline V lookup: CDR1 DFQATT, CDR2 SNEGSKA (reference sequence). After removal of 6 bases from V and 5 bases from J, the junction contained 6 bases not matched to a gene. The CDR3 sequence: CSATGTRNEQYF. CDR3 in DNA: TGCAGTGCCACCGGGACTAGGAACGAGCAGTACTTC.

The chain has TRBV29-1 and TRBJ1-2; tentatively, D is TRBD1 (5 bases). Germline CDR1 is SQVTM and CDR2 is ANQGSEA. Trimming removed 5 bases at V and 8 bases at J, with 21 bases between. This CDR3 spans 14 amino acids. The DNA for the CDR3 is TGCAGCGTTTCCGGGGGAAGGGGCAGTGGAGGCTACACCTTC. This encodes CSVSGGRGSGGYTF.

This clonotype was observed many times. The chain recombines TRBV5-1 with TRBJ2-5; a weak D match, TRBD1 (6 bases). CDR1 SGHRS and CDR2 YFSETQ come from the germline V gene. Trimming removed 4 bases from V and 3 bases from J, with 13 bases in between. The CDR3 runs 14 residues. This chain's CDR3 is CASSKGHSEETQYF. In nucleotides, the CDR3 is TGCGCCAGCAGCAAGGGACACTCCGAAGAGACCCAGTACTTC.

This clonotype was detected ten times or more. The V and J genes are TRBV5-1 and TRBJ2-3, with D possibly TRBD2 on 5 matching bases. Germline CDR1 SGHRS, CDR2 YFSETQ. This CDR3 comprises 16 residues. Trimming took 0 bases from V and 1 from J, leaving 12 bases between them. CDR3 in amino acids: CASSLEYSGGTDTQYF. The CDR3 nucleotides are TGCGCCAGCAGCTTGGAATACAGCGGCGGCACAGATACGCAGTATTTT.

This clonotype turned up a few times. The rearrangement joins TRBV5-3 to TRBJ1-2, with no clear D. TRBV5-3 is an ORF, and what it does is uncertain. The CDR3 loop spans 16 amino acids. V was clipped by 9 bases and J by 0 bases, with 21 bases between them. The CDR3 sequence: CATQRTATSANYGYTF. The DNA of the CDR3 is TGTGCCACACAACGAACGGCAACTTCGGCTAACTATGGCTACACCTTC.

This clonotype was picked up many times. This chain uses TRBV10-2 with TRBJ2-5, with TRBD2 identical over 10 bases. CDR3 size: 14 residues. V dropped 10 bases and J dropped 2; count of bases not matched to a gene: 7. The germline gives CDR1 WSHSY, CDR2 SAAADI. For the CDR3, the DNA is TGCGCCACCATTTCTAGCGGGGGACAAGAGACCCAGTACTTC. Residues: CATISSGGQETQYF.